The 9 T cell receptor beta chains reported below all come from one sample, sequenced in a study of control samples from healthy donors and cancer patients. The data were produced by immunoSEQ multiplex PCR, yet TCRdb's version contains in-frame clones alone and is incomplete. The sample contains under 85,000 clones, roughly 84% of which appear only once. The sequenced sample consisted of PBMCs. These receptors originate from a woman between 50 and 59 years old with lung cancer.

The V call is TRBV28, the J call TRBJ2-4; a possible D gene is TRBD1 (7 bases). The germline V and J ends were trimmed by 5 bases and 7 bases, with 15 bases remaining between them. Germline V gene sequence: CDR1 MDHEN, CDR2 SYDVKM. The CDR3 extends over 14 amino acids. CDR3 sequence (DNA): TGTGCCAGCAGTCCCCTGACAGGGAGGAACATTCAGTACTTC. Protein sequence: CASSPLTGRNIQYF.

The V gene is TRBV27, the J gene TRBJ2-7; D gene uncertain. CDR3 size: 13 residues. The germline V and J ends were trimmed by 2 bases and 2 bases, with 7 bases remaining between them. Germline V CDR1 and CDR2: MNHEY, SMNVEV (reference sequence). The CDR3 DNA reads TGTGCCAGCAGTTTAGACCGTACCTACGAGCAGTACTTC. Amino acids: CASSLDRTYEQYF.

V gene TRBV28 combines with J gene TRBJ2-3; 10 nucleotides agree with TRBD2. Germline CDR1 reads MDHEN; CDR2 reads SYDVKM. V was pared by 8 bases and J by 2 bases, with 4 bases of the junction left unmatched. The CDR3 runs to 14 residues. The CDR3 nucleotides are TGTGCCAGCGGACTAGCGGAGATCACAGATACGCAGTATTTT. It is translated as CASGLAEITDTQYF.

This clone was counted only a few times. The chain joins TRBV30 to TRBJ2-7; 7 bases fit TRBD2. The CDR3 consists of 11 residues. With 2 bases clipped from V and 6 bases from J, the junction kept 1 base outside the gene matches. The germline CDR1 and CDR2 sequences are GTSNPN and SVGIG (reference sequence). In nucleotides, the CDR3 is TGTGCCTGGAGTTGGGGGGGCGAGCAGTACTTC. Residues: CAWSWGGEQYF.

The rearrangement joins TRBV27 to TRBJ2-7; 9 bases fit TRBD1. This CDR3 is built from 14 residues. The J segment lost 2 bases and the V segment lost 5 bases, leaving 4 bases of the junction unmatched. Germline V gene sequence: CDR1 MNHEY, CDR2 SMNVEV (reference sequence). CDR3 nucleotides: TGTGCCAGCAGTGTCCGGACAGGGGCCTACGAGCAGTACTTC. Its protein product is CASSVRTGAYEQYF.

The CDR3 DNA reads as TGTGCCGCCGCGGAGCGAGTACGGAATTCACCCCTCCACTTT. Translated: CAAAERVRNSPLHF. V usage is TRBV6-6 and J usage is TRBJ1-6; D remains unclear. The CDR3 extends over 14 amino acids. The V end lost 11 bases, the J end lost 7 bases, and 18 bases lay between the germline ends. Germline V lookup: CDR1 MNHNY, CDR2 SVGAGI (reference sequence).

This chain joins TRBV28 and TRBJ1-2, with unresolved D. Germline V CDR1 and CDR2: MDHEN, SYDVKM. The V and J ends lost 1 base and 4 bases respectively, with 4 bases between them. The CDR3 covers 12 residues. CDR3 nucleotide sequence: TGTGCCAGCAGTTTATCTCGCTATGGCTACACCTTC. Its translation is CASSLSRYGYTF.

The genes are TRBV10-3 and TRBJ1-6; 7 positions match TRBD1. CDR3 length: 14 residues. V gave up 6 bases and J gave up 5 bases; unmatched junction bases: 4. Germline values: CDR1 ENHRY, CDR2 SYGVKD. CDR3 in DNA: TGTGCCATCAGACAGGGGTTCGATAATTCACCCCTCCACTTT. Protein sequence: CAIRQGFDNSPLHF.

The rearrangement uses TRBV7-9 and TRBJ1-4; 9 positions match TRBD1. The V segment lost 5 bases and the J segment 5 bases; nucleotides outside the gene matches: 3. This CDR3 contains 14 residues. From germline, CDR1 is SEHNR and CDR2 FQNEAQ (reference sequence). The CDR3: CASSRDRVNEKLFF. CDR3 sequence (DNA): TGTGCCAGCAGCCGGGACAGGGTCAATGAAAAACTGTTTTTT.